The clone carrying this T cell receptor beta chain was counted a few times. What it binds is not known. The data stem from a study of Ad26.COV2.S vaccination and SARS-CoV-2 variants. The wider study: Donor got 5x10^10 or 1x10^11 viral particles of Ad26.COV2.S.

This CDR3 is 16 amino acids long. CDR1 and CDR2 from the germline V gene are MNHNY and SVGAGI (reference sequence). Trimming removed 4 bases from V and 2 bases from J; junction bases left unmatched: 6. Treatment here: approximately 18 received Ad26.COV2.S at low or high dose, single or two shots; about 5 received placebo; per-sample allocation not given. Repertoires come from day 63 after the first vaccine or placebo injection. Ad26.COV2.S expressed prefusion-stabilized spike from the original Wuhan strain. The assay was immunoSEQ multiplex PCR, and TCRdb's table has in-frame clones only and misses some. The profile shows 510,000 or so clones, 70% to 90% of them singletons. Whole-study results and caveats: Recipients of either vaccine or placebo displayed similar breadth of non-spike TCRs. Using TCR breadth and depth analyses may have led to underestimated total T cell responses.

V gene TRBV6-6 combines with J gene TRBJ1-5, with TRBD1 identical over 9 bases. This clonotype was sampled from a person aged 18-65 years who received the Ad26.COV2.S COVID-19 vaccine or a placebo. Source: peripheral blood, taken in a trial of Ad26.COV2.S vaccine versus placebo. The CDR3 protein is CASSSGTGTGNQPQHF. The CDR3 DNA sequence: TGTGCCAGCAGTTCAGGGACAGGGACGGGCAATCAGCCCCAGCATTTT.